The clone carrying this TCR beta chain was observed many times. The antigen is undetermined. MiXCR, applied by TCRdb to the reads, yields one record per CDR3 protein. The data show more than 75,000 distinct CDR3 sequences, 25% to 35% seen once. This sample is part of a study of T cell repertoires in cytomegalovirus infection. Overall study: Public TCR beta signatures marked donors with CMV infection and the matching HLA.

The ends were cut back, 3 bases at V and 1 base at J, with 10 bases in the middle. The CDR3 consists of 15 residues. Germline assignment: CDR1 PRHDT and CDR2 FYEKMQ (reference sequence). J is TRBJ2-1 and V is TRBV13; D is perhaps TRBD2 (6 bases). The sequencing used CD8+ T cells from cultured PBMCs, collected from culture after CMV antigen stimulation. This TCR derives from a human donor in good health (CMV status not recorded). Some clones in this sample may be carry-over from other donors' samples. In DNA, the CDR3 is TGTGCCAGCAGCTTCTTAAGCGGGTCCTACAATGAGCAGTTCTTC. Encoded protein: CASSFLSGSYNEQFF.